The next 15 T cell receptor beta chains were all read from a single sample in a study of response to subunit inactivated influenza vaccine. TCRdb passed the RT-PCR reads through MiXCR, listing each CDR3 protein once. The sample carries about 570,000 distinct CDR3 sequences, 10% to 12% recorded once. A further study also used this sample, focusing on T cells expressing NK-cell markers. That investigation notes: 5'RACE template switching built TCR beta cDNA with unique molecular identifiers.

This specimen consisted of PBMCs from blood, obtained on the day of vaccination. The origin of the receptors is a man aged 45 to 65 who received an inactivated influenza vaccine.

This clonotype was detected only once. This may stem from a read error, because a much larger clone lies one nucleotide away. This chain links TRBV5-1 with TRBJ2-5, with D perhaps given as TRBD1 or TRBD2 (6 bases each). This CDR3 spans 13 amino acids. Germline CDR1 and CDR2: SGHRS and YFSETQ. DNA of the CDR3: TGCGCCAGCAGCCCGGGGGCGAGGGAGATCCAGTACTTC. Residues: CASSPGAREIQYF.

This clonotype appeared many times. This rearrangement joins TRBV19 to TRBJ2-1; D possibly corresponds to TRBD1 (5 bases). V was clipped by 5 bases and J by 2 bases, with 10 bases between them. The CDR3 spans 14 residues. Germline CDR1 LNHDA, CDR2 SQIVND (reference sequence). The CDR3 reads CASSLTATYNEQFF. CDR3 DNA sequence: TGTGCCAGTAGTCTGACAGCTACCTACAATGAGCAGTTCTTC.

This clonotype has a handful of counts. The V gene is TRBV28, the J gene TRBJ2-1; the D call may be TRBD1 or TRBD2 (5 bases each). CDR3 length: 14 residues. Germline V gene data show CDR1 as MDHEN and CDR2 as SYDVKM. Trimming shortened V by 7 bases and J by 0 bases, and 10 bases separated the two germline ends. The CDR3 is CASITGGSYNEQFF. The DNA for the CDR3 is TGTGCCAGCATAACTGGGGGCTCCTACAATGAGCAGTTCTTC.

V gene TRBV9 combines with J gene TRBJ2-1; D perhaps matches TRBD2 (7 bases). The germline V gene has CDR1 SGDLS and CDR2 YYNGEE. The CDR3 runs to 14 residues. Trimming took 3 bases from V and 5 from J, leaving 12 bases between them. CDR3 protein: CASSGGGGDNEQFF. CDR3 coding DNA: TGTGCCAGCAGCGGTGGGGGGGGCGACAATGAGCAGTTCTTC.

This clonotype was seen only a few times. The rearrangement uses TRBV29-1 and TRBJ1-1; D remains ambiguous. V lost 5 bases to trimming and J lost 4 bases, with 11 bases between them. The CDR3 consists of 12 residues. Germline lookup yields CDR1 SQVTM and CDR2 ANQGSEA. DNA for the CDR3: TGCAGCGTTTCGGGTTCGGGCACTGAAGCTTTCTTT. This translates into CSVSGSGTEAFF.

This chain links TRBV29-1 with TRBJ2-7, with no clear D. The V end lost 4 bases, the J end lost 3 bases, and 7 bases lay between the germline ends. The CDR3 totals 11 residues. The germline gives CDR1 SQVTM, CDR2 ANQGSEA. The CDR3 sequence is CSVAVNYEQYF. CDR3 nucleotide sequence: TGCAGCGTTGCAGTGAACTACGAGCAGTACTTC.

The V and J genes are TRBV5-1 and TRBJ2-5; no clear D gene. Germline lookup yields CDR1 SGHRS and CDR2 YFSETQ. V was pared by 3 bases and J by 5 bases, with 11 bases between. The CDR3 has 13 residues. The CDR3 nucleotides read TGCGCCAGCAGCTACGACACCACGGAGACCCAGTACTTC. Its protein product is CASSYDTTETQYF.

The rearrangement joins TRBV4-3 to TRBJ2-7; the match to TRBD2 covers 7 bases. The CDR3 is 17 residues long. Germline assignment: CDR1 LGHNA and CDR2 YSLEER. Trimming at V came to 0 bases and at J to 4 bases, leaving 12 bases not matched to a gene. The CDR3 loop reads CASSQDGIGGNSYEQYF. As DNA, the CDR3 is TGCGCCAGCAGCCAAGATGGTATCGGGGGGAACAGTTACGAGCAGTACTTC.

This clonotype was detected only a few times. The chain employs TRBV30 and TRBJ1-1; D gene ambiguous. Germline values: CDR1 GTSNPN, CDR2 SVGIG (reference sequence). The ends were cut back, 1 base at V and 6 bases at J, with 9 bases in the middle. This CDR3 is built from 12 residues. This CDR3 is CAWSAPPAEAFF. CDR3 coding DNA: TGTGCCTGGAGTGCCCCTCCGGCTGAAGCTTTCTTT.

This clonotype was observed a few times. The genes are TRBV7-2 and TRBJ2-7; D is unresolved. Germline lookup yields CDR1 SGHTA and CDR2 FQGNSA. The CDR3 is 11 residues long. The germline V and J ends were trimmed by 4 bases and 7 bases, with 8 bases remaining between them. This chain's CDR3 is CASSSYQEQYF. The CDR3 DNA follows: TGTGCCAGCAGCTCTTATCAGGAGCAGTACTTC. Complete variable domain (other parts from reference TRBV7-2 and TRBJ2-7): GAGVSQSPSNKVTEKGKDVELRCDPISGHTALYWYRQSLGQGLEFLIYFQGNSAPDKSGLPSDRFSAERTGGSVSTLTIQRTQQEDSAVYLCASSSYQEQYFGPGTRLTVT.

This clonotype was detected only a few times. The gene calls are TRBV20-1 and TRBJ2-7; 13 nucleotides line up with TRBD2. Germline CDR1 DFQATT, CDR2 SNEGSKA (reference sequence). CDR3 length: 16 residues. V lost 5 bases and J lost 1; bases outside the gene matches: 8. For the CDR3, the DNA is TGCAGTGCTCCGACTAGCGGGAGGACTTATTCCTACGAGCAGTACTTC. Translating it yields CSAPTSGRTYSYEQYF.

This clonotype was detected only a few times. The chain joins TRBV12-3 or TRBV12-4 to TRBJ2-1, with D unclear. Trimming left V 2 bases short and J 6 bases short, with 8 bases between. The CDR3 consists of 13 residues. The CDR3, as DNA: TGTGCCAGCAGTTTAAGGCATCGCAATGAGCAGTTCTTC. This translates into CASSLRHRNEQFF.

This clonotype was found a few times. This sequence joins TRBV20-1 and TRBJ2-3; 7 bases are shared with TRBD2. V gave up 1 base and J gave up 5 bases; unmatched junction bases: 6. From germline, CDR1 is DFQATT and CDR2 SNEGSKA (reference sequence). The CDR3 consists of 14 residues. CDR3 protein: CSARVDSGGDTQYF. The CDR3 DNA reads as TGCAGTGCTAGAGTCGACTCGGGGGGAGATACGCAGTATTTT.

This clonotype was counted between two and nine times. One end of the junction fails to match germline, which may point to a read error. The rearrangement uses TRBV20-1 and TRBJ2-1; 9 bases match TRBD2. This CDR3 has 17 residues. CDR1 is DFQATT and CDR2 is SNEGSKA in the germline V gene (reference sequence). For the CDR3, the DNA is TGCTGTGCTAGAGATCTTCTAGCGGGAATAGACTACAATGAGCAGTTCTTC. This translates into CCARDLLAGIDYNEQFF.

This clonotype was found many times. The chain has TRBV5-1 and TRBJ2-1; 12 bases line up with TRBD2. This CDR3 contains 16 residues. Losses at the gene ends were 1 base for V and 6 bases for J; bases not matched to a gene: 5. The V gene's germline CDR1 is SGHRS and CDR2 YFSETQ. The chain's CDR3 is CASSLSVTSGSNEQFF. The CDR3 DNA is TGCGCCAGCAGCTTGAGTGTGACTAGCGGGAGCAATGAGCAGTTCTTC.